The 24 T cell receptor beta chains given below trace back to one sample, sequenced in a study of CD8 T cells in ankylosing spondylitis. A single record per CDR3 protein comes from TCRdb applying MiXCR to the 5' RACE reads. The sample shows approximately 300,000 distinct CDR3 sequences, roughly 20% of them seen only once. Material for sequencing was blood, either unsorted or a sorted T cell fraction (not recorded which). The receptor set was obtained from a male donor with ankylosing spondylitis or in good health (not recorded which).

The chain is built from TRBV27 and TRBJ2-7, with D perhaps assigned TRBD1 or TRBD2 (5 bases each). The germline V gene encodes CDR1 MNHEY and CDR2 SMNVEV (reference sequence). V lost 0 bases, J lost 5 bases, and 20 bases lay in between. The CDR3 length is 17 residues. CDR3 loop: CASSLSGTIPVLNEQYV. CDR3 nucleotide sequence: TGTGCCAGCAGTTTATCGGGGACCATTCCAGTCCTTAACGAGCAGTACGTC.

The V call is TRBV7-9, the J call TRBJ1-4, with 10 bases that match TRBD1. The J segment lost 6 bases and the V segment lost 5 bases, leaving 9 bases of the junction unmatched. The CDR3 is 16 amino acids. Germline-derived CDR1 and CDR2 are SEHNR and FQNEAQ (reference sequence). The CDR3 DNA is TGTGCCAGCAGCCCGGGGGGACAGGGGATACATGAAAAACTGTTTTTT. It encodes CASSPGGQGIHEKLFF. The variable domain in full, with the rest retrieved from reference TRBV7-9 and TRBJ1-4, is DTGVSQNPRHKITKRGQNVTFRCDPISEHNRLYWYRQTLGQGPEFLTYFQNEAQLEKSRLLSDRFSAERPKGSFSTLEIQRTEQGDSAMYLCASSPGGQGIHEKLFFGSGTQLSVL.

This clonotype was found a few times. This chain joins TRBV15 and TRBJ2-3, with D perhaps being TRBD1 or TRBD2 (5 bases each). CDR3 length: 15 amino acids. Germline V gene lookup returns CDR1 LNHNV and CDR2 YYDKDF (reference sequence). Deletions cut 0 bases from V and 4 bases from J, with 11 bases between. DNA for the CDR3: TGTGCCACCAGCAGAGAGGGACCAGGACCAGATACGCAGTATTTT. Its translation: CATSREGPGPDTQYF.

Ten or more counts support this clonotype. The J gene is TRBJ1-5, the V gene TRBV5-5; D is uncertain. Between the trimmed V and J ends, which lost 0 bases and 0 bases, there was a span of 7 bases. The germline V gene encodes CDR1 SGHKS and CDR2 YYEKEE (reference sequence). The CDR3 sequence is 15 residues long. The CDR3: CASSLGHNSNQPQHF. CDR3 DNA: TGTGCCAGCAGCTTGGGTCACAATAGCAATCAGCCCCAGCATTTT.

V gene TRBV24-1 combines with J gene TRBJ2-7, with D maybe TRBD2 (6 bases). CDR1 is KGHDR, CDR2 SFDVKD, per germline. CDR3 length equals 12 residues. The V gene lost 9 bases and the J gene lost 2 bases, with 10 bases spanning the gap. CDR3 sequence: CATGGIPYEQYV. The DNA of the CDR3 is TGTGCCACCGGGGGGATTCCCTACGAGCAGTACGTC.

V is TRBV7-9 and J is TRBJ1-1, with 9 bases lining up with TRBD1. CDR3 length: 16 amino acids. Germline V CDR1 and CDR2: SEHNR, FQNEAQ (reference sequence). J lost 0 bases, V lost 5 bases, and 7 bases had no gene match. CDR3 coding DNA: TGTGCCAGCAGCAAAAGGACAGGGGCCATGAACACTGAAGCTTTCTTT. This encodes CASSKRTGAMNTEAFF.

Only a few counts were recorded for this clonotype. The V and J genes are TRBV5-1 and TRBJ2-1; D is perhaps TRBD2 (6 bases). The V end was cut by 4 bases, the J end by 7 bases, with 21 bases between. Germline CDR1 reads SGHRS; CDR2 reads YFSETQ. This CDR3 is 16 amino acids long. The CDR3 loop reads CASSPRLAEDGNEQFF. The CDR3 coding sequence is TGCGCCAGCAGCCCACGGTTAGCGGAAGATGGAAATGAGCAGTTCTTC.

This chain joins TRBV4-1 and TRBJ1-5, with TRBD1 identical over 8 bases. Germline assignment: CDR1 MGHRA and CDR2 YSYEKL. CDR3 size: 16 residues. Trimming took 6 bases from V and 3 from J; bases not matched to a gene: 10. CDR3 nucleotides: TGCGCCAGCAGTCCCGGACAGGGACCCGACAATCAGCCCCAGCATTTT. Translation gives CASSPGQGPDNQPQHF.

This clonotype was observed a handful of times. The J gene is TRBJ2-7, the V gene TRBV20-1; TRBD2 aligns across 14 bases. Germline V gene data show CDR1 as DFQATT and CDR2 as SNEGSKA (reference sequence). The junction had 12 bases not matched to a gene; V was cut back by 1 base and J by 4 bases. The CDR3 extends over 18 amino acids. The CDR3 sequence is CSARAGLAGVGGLYEQYV. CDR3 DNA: TGCAGTGCTAGAGCGGGACTAGCGGGAGTTGGGGGCCTGTACGAGCAGTACGTC.

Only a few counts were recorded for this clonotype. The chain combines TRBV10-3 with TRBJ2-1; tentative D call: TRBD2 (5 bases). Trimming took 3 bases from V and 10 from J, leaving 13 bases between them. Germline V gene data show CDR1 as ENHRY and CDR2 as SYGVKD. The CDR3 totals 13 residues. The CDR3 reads CAISEGAEREQFF. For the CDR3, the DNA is TGTGCCATCAGTGAAGGTGCTGAGCGGGAGCAGTTCTTC.

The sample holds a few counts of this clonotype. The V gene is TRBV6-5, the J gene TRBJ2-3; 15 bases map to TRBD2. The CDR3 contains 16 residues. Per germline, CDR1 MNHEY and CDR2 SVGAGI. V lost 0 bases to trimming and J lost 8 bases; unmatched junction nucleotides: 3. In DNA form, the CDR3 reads TGTGCCAGCAGTTACTCTGAGGGACTAGCGGGGGGTACGCAGTATTTT. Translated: CASSYSEGLAGGTQYF.

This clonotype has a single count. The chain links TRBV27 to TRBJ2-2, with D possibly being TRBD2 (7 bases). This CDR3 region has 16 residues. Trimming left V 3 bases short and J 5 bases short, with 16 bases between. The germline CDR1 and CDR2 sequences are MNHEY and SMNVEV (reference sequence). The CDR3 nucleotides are TGTGCCAGCAGTTTGGGGGCGGGAGCGGGGACCGGGGAGCTGTTTTTT. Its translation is CASSLGAGAGTGELFF.

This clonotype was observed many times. The CDR3 spells CSTLENPISHEQFF. The CDR3 nucleotides are TGCAGCACTCTCGAAAACCCTATATCCCATGAGCAGTTCTTC. The chain combines TRBV29-1 with TRBJ2-1; D not certain. V was trimmed by 8 bases and J by 8 bases, leaving 22 bases between them. The length of the CDR3 is 14 residues. Germline lookup yields CDR1 SQVTM and CDR2 ANQGSEA.

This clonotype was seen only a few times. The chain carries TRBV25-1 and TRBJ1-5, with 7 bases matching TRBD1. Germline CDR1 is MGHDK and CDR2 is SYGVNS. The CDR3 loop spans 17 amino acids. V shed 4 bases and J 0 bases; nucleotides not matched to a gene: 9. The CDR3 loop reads CASSGGDSYYSNQPQHF. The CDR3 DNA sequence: TGTGCCAGCAGTGGGGGGGACAGCTATTATAGCAATCAGCCCCAGCATTTT.

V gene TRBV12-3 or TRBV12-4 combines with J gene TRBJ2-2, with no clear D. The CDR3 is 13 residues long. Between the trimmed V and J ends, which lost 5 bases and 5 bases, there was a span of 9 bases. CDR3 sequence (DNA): TGTGCCAGCAGTGGAATCAGGACCGGGGAGCTGTTTTTT. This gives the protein CASSGIRTGELFF.

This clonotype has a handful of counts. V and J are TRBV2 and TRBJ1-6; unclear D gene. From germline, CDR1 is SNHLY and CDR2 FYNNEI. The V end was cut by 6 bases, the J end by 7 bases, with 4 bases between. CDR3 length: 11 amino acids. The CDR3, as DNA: TGTGCCAGCAGCCCAAATTCACCCCTCCACTTT. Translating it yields CASSPNSPLHF.

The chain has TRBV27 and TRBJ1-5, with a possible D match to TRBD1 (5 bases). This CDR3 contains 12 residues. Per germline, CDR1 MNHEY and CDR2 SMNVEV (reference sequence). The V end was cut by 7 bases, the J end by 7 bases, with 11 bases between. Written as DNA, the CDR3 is TGTGCCAGCATTGGGGGGACGCAGCCCCAGCATTTT. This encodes CASIGGTQPQHF.

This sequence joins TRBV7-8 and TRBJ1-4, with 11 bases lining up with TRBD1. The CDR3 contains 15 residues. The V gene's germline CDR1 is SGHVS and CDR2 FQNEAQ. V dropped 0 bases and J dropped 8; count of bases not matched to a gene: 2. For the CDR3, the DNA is TGTGCCAGCAGCTTAGCCGGGACAGGGGGAGAAAAACTGTTTTTT. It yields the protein CASSLAGTGGEKLFF.

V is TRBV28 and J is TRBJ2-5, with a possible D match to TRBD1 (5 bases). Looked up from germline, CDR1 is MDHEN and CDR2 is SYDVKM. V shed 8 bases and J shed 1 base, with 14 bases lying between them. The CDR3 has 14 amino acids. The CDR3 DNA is TGTGCCAGCCTCGCCCGGCAGGGCCAAGAGACCCAGTACTTC. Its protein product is CASLARQGQETQYF.

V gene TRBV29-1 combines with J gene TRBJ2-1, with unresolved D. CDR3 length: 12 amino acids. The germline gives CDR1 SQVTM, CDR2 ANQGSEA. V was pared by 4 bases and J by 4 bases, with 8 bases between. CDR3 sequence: CSVVRTYNEQFF. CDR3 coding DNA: TGCAGCGTTGTGAGGACGTACAATGAGCAGTTCTTC.

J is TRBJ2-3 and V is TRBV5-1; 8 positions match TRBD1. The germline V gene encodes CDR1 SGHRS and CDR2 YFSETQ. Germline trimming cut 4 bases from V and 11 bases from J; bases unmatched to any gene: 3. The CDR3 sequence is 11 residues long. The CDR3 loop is CASSTDREQYF. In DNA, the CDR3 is TGCGCCAGCAGCACGGACAGGGAGCAGTATTTT.

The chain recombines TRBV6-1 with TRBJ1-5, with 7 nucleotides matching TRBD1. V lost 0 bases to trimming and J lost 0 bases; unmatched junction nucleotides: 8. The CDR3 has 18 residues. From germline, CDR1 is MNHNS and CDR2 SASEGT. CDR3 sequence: CASSEANRGMVSNQPQHF. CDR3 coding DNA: TGTGCCAGCAGTGAAGCTAACAGGGGAATGGTTAGCAATCAGCCCCAGCATTTT.

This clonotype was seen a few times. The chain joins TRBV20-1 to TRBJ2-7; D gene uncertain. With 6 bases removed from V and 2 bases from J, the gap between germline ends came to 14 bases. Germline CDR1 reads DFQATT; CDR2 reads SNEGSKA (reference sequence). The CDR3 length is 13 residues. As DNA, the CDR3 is TGCAGTGCCGCCCCCAGACCTACCTACGAGCAGTACGTC. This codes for CSAAPRPTYEQYV.

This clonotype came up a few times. CDR3 loop: CASTTSGEQFF. The CDR3 DNA reads as TGTGCCAGCACTACGTCGGGTGAGCAGTTCTTC. V usage is TRBV5-6 and J usage is TRBJ2-1; D is unclear. V lost 6 bases to trimming and J lost 9 bases, with 10 bases between them. This CDR3 contains 11 residues. CDR1 and CDR2 from the germline V gene are SGHDT and YYEEEE.